This T cell receptor beta chain was sequenced in a study of cytomegalovirus exposure and HLA in healthy donors. Study findings and constraints: Evidence from a later analysis indicated that most CMV-associated TCR beta chains looked HLA-restricted. Only CMV serostatus was available as immune exposure information. In a later analysis, a missense DCLRE1C variant was linked to TCR beta V- and J-gene trimming.

A word on this clone: Its specificity is not known.

Per the germline V gene, CDR1 is MNHEY and CDR2 is SVGAGI. V lost 11 bases, J lost 5 bases, and 21 bases lay in between. There are 14 residues in the CDR3. Vbeta (60) and Jbeta (13) primers were used in the PCR. The method was immunoSEQ multiplex PCR; TCRdb's version includes in-frame clones alone and lacks a portion of them. This repertoire includes tens of thousands of clones. V gene TRBV6-5 combines with J gene TRBJ1-1; TRBD1 is a possible D gene (5 bases). The sequenced sample was PBMCs. This clonotype was obtained from a man aged 35-49 years in good health and CMV-seropositive. CDR3 residues: CACKEEGTWTEAFF. The CDR3, as DNA: TGTGCCTGCAAGGAAGAGGGGACTTGGACTGAAGCTTTCTTT.